Detailed here is one TCR beta chain. This specimen comes from a study of blood T cell repertoires in COVID-19. Study-level background: Acute and convalescent COVID-19 samples came from the United States, Italy and Spain. PBMCs, B-cell-depleted T cells, or T cells were the source of the cDNA or gDNA that made up the material.

The CDR3 runs 15 residues. V lost 3 bases and J lost 9; bases outside the gene matches: 7. Germline V CDR1 and CDR2: KGHSH, LQKENI. In the original analysis: For nucleated cells, counts were estimated from reference gene primer amplification. The table came from immunoSEQ multiplex PCR; TCRdb's copy has only in-frame clones and leaves some out. Clonal size and the V and J genes are those of that table, whereas D and trimming came from the DNA. The table includes about 120,000 clones, 65% to 90% detected once. The sequenced sample was peripheral blood. The J gene is TRBJ1-6, the V gene TRBV18, with TRBD1 matching over 8 bases. This TCR derives from an elderly man with active or convalescent COVID-19. CDR3 sequence: CASSPADREVSPLHF. In DNA form, the CDR3 reads TGTGCCAGCTCACCGGCGGACAGGGAGGTTTCACCCCTCCACTTT.